These 3 T cell receptor beta chains originate from one sample sequenced in a study of cytomegalovirus exposure and HLA in healthy donors. Generated by immunoSEQ multiplex PCR, the TCRdb table keeps only in-frame clones and is missing some. Of more than 200,000 clones listed, about 90% are singletons. Sequencing used PBMCs. These receptors all stem from a woman aged 25 to 39 in good health and CMV-seronegative.

CDR3 loop: CASSQEAGGLYEQYF. For the CDR3, the DNA is TGCGCCAGCAGCCAAGAAGCGGGAGGCCTCTACGAGCAGTACTTC. This chain links TRBV4-3 with TRBJ2-7, with TRBD2 matching 9 bases. The V segment lost 0 bases and the J segment 3 bases; nucleotides outside the gene matches: 3. The CDR3 loop spans 15 amino acids. Germline V gene data show CDR1 as LGHNA and CDR2 as YSLEER.

V and J are TRBV5-1 and TRBJ2-2; TRBD2 agrees at 11 bases. The CDR3 is 17 amino acids. V shed 6 bases, J shed 0 bases, and the junction held 7 bases outside the gene matches. Germline V gives CDR1 SGHRS, CDR2 YFSETQ. The CDR3 reads CASNLRTSGSNTGELFF. CDR3 bases: TGCGCCAGCAACCTCAGGACTAGCGGGTCGAACACCGGGGAGCTGTTTTTT.

The V gene is TRBV29-1, the J gene TRBJ2-7; D unresolved. Germline lookup yields CDR1 SQVTM and CDR2 ANQGSEA. V was shortened by 7 bases and J by 0 bases, with 13 bases between the two germline ends. The CDR3 extends over 13 amino acids. The CDR3 region is CSAFGRSSYEQYF. The CDR3 nucleotides read TGCAGCGCCTTCGGGCGCTCCTCCTACGAGCAGTACTTC.